The 11 T cell receptor beta chains listed next were all sequenced from one sample in a study of T cells in Graves' hyperthyroidism and ophthalmopathy. RNA transcripts served as the template for amplifying TCR beta CDR3 regions. The HTBI primer set drove a first-round RT-PCR of the TCR CDR3. In TCRdb, the multiplex PCR reads were re-called with MiXCR into one record per CDR3 protein. The sample yields some 370,000 distinct CDR3 sequences, roughly 17% seen once. The sequenced material came from blood. The receptors originated from a woman in her 30s with Graves' hyperthyroidism that later progressed to Graves' ophthalmopathy.

This clonotype came up a few times. This chain joins TRBV7-9 and TRBJ2-2; 9 bases are shared with TRBD1. CDR1 and CDR2 from the germline V gene are SEHNR and FQNEAQ (reference sequence). This CDR3 has 19 residues. The V segment lost 2 bases and the J segment 3 bases; nucleotides outside the gene matches: 13. CDR3 nucleotide sequence: TGTGCCAGCAGCTTAAAACGTATCAACCGACAGGGGGACACCGGGGAGCTGTTTTTT. It encodes CASSLKRINRQGDTGELFF.

The chain joins TRBV6-2 or TRBV6-3 to TRBJ1-1; D remains ambiguous. Germline V gene data show CDR1 as MNHEY and CDR2 as SVGEGT. Between the trimmed V and J ends, which lost 3 bases and 4 bases, there was a span of 9 bases. The CDR3 runs 13 residues. The CDR3 DNA reads as TGTGCCAGCAGTTATGGGGTGGGCACTGAAGCTTTCTTT. As protein: CASSYGVGTEAFF.

This clonotype was seen ten or more times. The J gene is TRBJ2-1, the V gene TRBV28, with TRBD2 matching over 13 bases. Unmatched junction bases numbered 8, after V lost 7 bases and J lost 8 bases. The length of the CDR3 is 15 residues. Germline V lookup: CDR1 MDHEN, CDR2 SYDVKM. The CDR3 reads CASTRLAGGRDEQFF. The CDR3 DNA sequence: TGTGCCAGCACCCGACTAGCGGGAGGTAGGGATGAGCAGTTCTTC. Complete variable domain (other parts from reference TRBV28 and TRBJ2-1): DVKVTQSSRYLVKRTGEKVFLECVQDMDHENMFWYRQDPGLGLRLIYFSYDVKMKEKGDIPEGYSVSREKKERFSLILESASTNQTSMYLCASTRLAGGRDEQFFGPGTRLTVL.

The chain combines TRBV20-1 with TRBJ2-2, with a possible D match to TRBD2 (7 bases). Trimming cost V 0 bases and J 2 bases, with 16 bases left between them. Per the germline V gene, CDR1 is DFQATT and CDR2 is SNEGSKA (reference sequence). The CDR3 runs 17 residues. The DNA for the CDR3 is TGCAGTGCTAGAGATCTCGGAGGGGGGGTTAACACCGGGGAGCTGTTTTTT. Translating gives CSARDLGGGVNTGELFF.

The chain is built from TRBV6-2 or TRBV6-3 and TRBJ1-1, with a possible D match to TRBD1 (6 bases). CDR1 and CDR2 from the germline V gene are MNHEY and SVGEGT. V shed 3 bases and J shed 2 bases, with 13 bases lying between them. The CDR3 loop spans 15 amino acids. The CDR3 sequence is CASSYSTGQNTEAFF. Written as DNA, the CDR3 is TGTGCCAGCAGTTATTCGACAGGTCAAAACACTGAAGCTTTCTTT.

This clonotype was seen ten or more times. The V gene is TRBV28, the J gene TRBJ2-5; unclear D gene. From germline, CDR1 is MDHEN and CDR2 SYDVKM. Trimming took off 2 bases at V and 4 bases at J, with 17 bases between the two ends. The CDR3 extends over 16 amino acids. The CDR3, as DNA: TGTGCCAGCAGTTTAAAGTTCCGGACGGCAGCAGAGACCCAGTACTTC. It is translated as CASSLKFRTAAETQYF.

This clonotype was recorded at least ten times. This chain joins TRBV19 and TRBJ1-1, with D tentatively TRBD1 (6 bases). CDR3 length: 16 residues. The germline CDR1 and CDR2 sequences are LNHDA and SQIVND (reference sequence). V lost 3 bases to trimming and J lost 0 bases, with 14 bases between them. The CDR3 DNA follows: TGTGCCAGTAGTATTGGGGGGGGCGCGGTGAACACTGAAGCTTTCTTT. Translating gives CASSIGGGAVNTEAFF.

Many counts were recorded for this clonotype. The rearrangement joins TRBV29-1 to TRBJ2-2, with D hard to call. Deletions cut 7 bases from V and 1 base from J, with 7 bases between. Germline V lookup: CDR1 SQVTM, CDR2 ANQGSEA. The CDR3 is 12 residues long. The CDR3 nucleotides are TGCAGCGGTGGGAAGAACACCGGGGAGCTGTTTTTT. This sequence encodes CSGGKNTGELFF.

Concerning this clonotype: Germline is not matched at one junction end, which may reflect a read error. The rearrangement links TRBV12-3 or TRBV12-4 to TRBJ2-2; 9 bases fit TRBD1. The CDR3 is 16 amino acids. The CDR3 DNA reads as TGTGCCAGCAGCTTAGGGACAGGGAGCGACACCGGGGAGCTGTTTTTT. This sequence encodes CASSLGTGSDTGELFF.

This clonotype was seen repeatedly, ten times or more. J is TRBJ2-1 and V is TRBV6-2 or TRBV6-3, with D maybe TRBD1 (5 bases). CDR3 size: 14 residues. CDR1 MNHEY and CDR2 SVGEGT come from the germline V gene. Trimming pared 0 bases from V and 8 bases from J, leaving 11 bases between. For the CDR3, the DNA is TGTGCCAGCAGTTACTCCTCCAGGGTTGATGAGCAGTTCTTC. It codes for CASSYSSRVDEQFF.

This clonotype was detected ten times or more. The chain joins TRBV11-2 to TRBJ2-2; D perhaps matches TRBD1 (5 bases). The V end lost 0 bases, the J end lost 6 bases, and 8 bases lay between the germline ends. The germline CDR1 and CDR2 sequences are SGHAT and FQNNGV. There are 14 residues in the CDR3. The CDR3 loop reads CASSLDRGPGELFF. In DNA form, the CDR3 reads TGTGCCAGCAGCTTAGATAGGGGTCCCGGGGAGCTGTTTTTT. The full variable domain, with the rest looked up from reference TRBV11-2 and TRBJ2-2, is EAGVAQSPRYKIIEKRQSVAFWCNPISGHATLYWYQQILGQGPKLLIQFQNNGVVDDSQLPKDRFSAERLKGVDSTLKIQPAKLEDSAVYLCASSLDRGPGELFFGEGSRLTVL.